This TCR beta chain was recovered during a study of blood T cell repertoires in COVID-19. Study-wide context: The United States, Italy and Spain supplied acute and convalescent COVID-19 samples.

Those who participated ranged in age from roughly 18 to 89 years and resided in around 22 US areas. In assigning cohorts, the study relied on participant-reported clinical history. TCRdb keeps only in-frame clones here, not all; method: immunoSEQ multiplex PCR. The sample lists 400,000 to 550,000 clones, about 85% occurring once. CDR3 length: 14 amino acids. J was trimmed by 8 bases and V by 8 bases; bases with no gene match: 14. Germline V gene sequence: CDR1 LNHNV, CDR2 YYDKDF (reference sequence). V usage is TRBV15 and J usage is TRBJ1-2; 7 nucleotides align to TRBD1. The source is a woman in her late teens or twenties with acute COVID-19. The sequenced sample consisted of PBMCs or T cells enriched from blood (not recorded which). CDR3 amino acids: CATLHSRQGGGYTF. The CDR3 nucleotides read TGTGCCACCCTTCATAGCCGACAGGGAGGAGGCTACACCTTC.